This TCR beta chain was observed in a study of human CD8 memory T cell subsets. Broader study findings: In the comparison of repertoires, stem-like memory and precursor exhausted T cells overlapped only minimally.

It was UMI-labeled 5' RACE by which the TCR beta libraries were made. Reprocessing the 5' RACE reads, TCRdb reports a single entry for every CDR3 protein and omits DNA. The sample table sets out some 10,000 distinct CDR3 sequences. This CDR3 region has 18 residues. Germline CDR1 and CDR2: LGHNA and YSLEER. Points on this clonotype: Antigen specificity is unknown.

CCR7+ PD-1+ TIGIT+ early memory CD8+ T cells with exhausted-like traits constituted the TPEX cells. PBMC were obtained from the buffy coats of healthy donors. This sequence was found in a human donor in good health. V and J are TRBV4-3 and TRBJ2-7; lacking DNA, the TRBD2 call made by TCRdb goes unchecked. Specimen: CD8+ T cells from PBMCs. CDR3 amino acids: CASSPSAQGLAGAREQYF.